What follows are 7 T cell receptor beta chains derived from one specimen sequenced in a study of glioma-infiltrating T cells after dendritic cell vaccination. This table comes from immunoSEQ multiplex PCR, and its TCRdb copy is limited to in-frame clones, with some not included. Here the sample spans approximately 48,000 clones, around 91% being singletons. Time point specified: after dendritic cell vaccination, including at tumor progression/relapse. Source: blood, taken after dendritic cell vaccination. These receptors were taken from a human donor with glioblastoma.

The chain couples TRBV7-2 to TRBJ2-7, with 10 bases that match TRBD2. The CDR3 totals 15 residues. Germline CDR1 and CDR2: SGHTA and FQGNSA. Trimming removed 3 bases from V and 6 bases from J; junction bases left unmatched: 8. CDR3 in DNA: TGTGCCAGCAGCTTGGAGAGCGGGAGGGCCTTCGAGCAGTACTTC. This encodes CASSLESGRAFEQYF.

This chain uses TRBV28 with TRBJ1-1; D call uncertain. The V and J ends lost 6 bases and 4 bases respectively, with 12 bases between them. The CDR3 runs to 13 residues. Germline CDR1 is MDHEN and CDR2 is SYDVKM. The DNA for the CDR3 is TGTGCCAGCAGATTAAGGAGGCTCACTGAAGCTTTCTTT. This encodes CASRLRRLTEAFF.

J is TRBJ1-4 and V is TRBV30, with TRBD1 identical over 8 bases. J was trimmed by 7 bases and V by 1 base; bases with no gene match: 11. This CDR3 spans 16 amino acids. CDR1 is GTSNPN and CDR2 is SVGIG in the germline V gene (reference sequence). The CDR3 DNA reads as TGTGCCTGGAGTGCATTTTTACAGGGGGATTTTGAAAAACTGTTTTTT. It translates to CAWSAFLQGDFEKLFF.

The rearrangement uses TRBV27 and TRBJ1-1; D not resolved. This CDR3 comprises 13 residues. The V end lost 4 bases, the J end lost 4 bases, and 10 bases lay between the germline ends. The V gene's germline CDR1 is MNHEY and CDR2 SMNVEV (reference sequence). CDR3 residues: CASSSLQFTEAFF. The CDR3 bases are TGTGCCAGCAGTTCTTTACAGTTCACTGAAGCTTTCTTT.

The chain combines TRBV7-6 with TRBJ2-7; D not certain. With 0 bases removed from V and 3 bases from J, the gap between germline ends came to 12 bases. CDR1 SGHVS and CDR2 FNYEAQ come from the germline V gene. The length of the CDR3 is 15 residues. CDR3 sequence reads: CASSLAMSTNYEQYF. CDR3 coding DNA: TGTGCCAGCAGCTTAGCGATGAGTACCAACTACGAGCAGTACTTC.

V usage is TRBV5-4 and J usage is TRBJ2-3; TRBD2 aligns across 14 bases. Per germline, CDR1 SGHNT and CDR2 YYREEE (reference sequence). Germline trimming cut 4 bases from V and 4 bases from J; bases unmatched to any gene: 5. The CDR3 totals 16 residues. The CDR3 loop is CASSPGTSGSADTQYF. The CDR3 DNA sequence: TGTGCCAGCAGCCCGGGGACTAGCGGGAGCGCAGATACGCAGTATTTT.

V gene TRBV19 combines with J gene TRBJ1-2, with TRBD1 matching 7 bases. This CDR3 region has 15 residues. The V segment lost 10 bases and the J segment 4 bases; nucleotides outside the gene matches: 15. The germline V gene encodes CDR1 LNHDA and CDR2 SQIVND (reference sequence). CDR3 residues: CATHSGTDYGYGYTF. The CDR3 DNA reads as TGTGCCACTCATTCGGGGACAGACTACGGCTATGGCTACACCTTC.